The 14 T cell receptor beta chains listed next were all sequenced from one sample in a study of OX40 agonist ivuxolimab in advanced cancers. Libraries were prepared by immunoSEQ multiplex PCR; TCRdb keeps only in-frame clonotypes and omits some of them. The sample comprises under 100,000 clones, around four fifths of which are singletons, and roughly 0.8% rests with the top ten. Sequencing used CD4+ or CD8+ T cells sorted from blood, obtained in a trial of the OX40 agonist ivuxolimab. The receptors were sampled from an adult with an advanced solid tumor such as melanoma, head and neck, liver or kidney cancer.

The V gene is TRBV19, the J gene TRBJ2-4; D is undetermined. The CDR3 has 13 residues. The germline V gene encodes CDR1 LNHDA and CDR2 SQIVND (reference sequence). Between the trimmed V and J ends, which lost 3 bases and 9 bases, there was a span of 12 bases. CDR3 residues: CASSMAALGIQYF. The CDR3 bases are TGTGCCAGTAGTATGGCAGCTTTGGGCATTCAGTACTTC.

This CDR3 reads CASSPRESNQPQHF. In nucleotides, the CDR3 is TGTGCCAGCTCACCGCGGGAGAGCAATCAGCCCCAGCATTTT. V is TRBV18 and J is TRBJ1-5; D not certain. CDR1 and CDR2 from the germline V gene are KGHSH and LQKENI. This CDR3 spans 14 amino acids. V lost 3 bases and J 1 base, leaving 7 bases between the germline ends.

The gene calls are TRBV30 and TRBJ1-1; D is possibly TRBD1 (5 bases). V lost 1 base to trimming and J lost 4 bases, with 10 bases between them. The CDR3 spans 13 residues. Germline-derived CDR1 and CDR2 are GTSNPN and SVGIG (reference sequence). The CDR3 sequence: CAWSAFRGTEAFF. The CDR3 coding sequence is TGTGCCTGGAGTGCCTTTAGGGGCACTGAAGCTTTCTTT. Full variable domain (missing parts from reference TRBV30 and TRBJ1-1): SQTIHQWPATLVQPVGSPLSLECTVEGTSNPNLYWYRQAAGRGLQLLFYSVGIGQISSEVPQNLSASRPQDRQFILSSKKLLLSDSGFYLCAWSAFRGTEAFFGQGTRLTVV.

This clone showed up just a few times. J is TRBJ2-4 and V is TRBV10-3; D is tentatively TRBD1 or TRBD2 (6 bases each). Germline values: CDR1 ENHRY, CDR2 SYGVKD. V was pared by 4 bases and J by 6 bases, with 13 bases between. The CDR3 is 14 residues long. The CDR3 loop is CAISGGAQGNIQYF. The CDR3 DNA sequence: TGTGCCATCAGTGGGGGGGCTCAGGGAAACATTCAGTACTTC.

The rearrangement uses TRBV7-9 and TRBJ2-3, with D unresolved. Germline CDR1 is SEHNR and CDR2 is FQNEAQ (reference sequence). V lost 2 bases, J lost 1 base, and 7 bases lay in between. This CDR3 contains 14 residues. Written as DNA, the CDR3 is TGTGCCAGCAGCTTATCGACGGGCACAGATACGCAGTATTTT. It encodes CASSLSTGTDTQYF.

This clone was seen once. V and J are TRBV6-5 and TRBJ1-5; weak D call: TRBD1 (6 bases). Germline-derived CDR1 and CDR2 are MNHEY and SVGAGI. The CDR3 is made up of 14 amino acids. Trimming removed 8 bases from V and 0 bases from J, with 11 bases in between. The CDR3 spells CASHDRPSNQPQHF. The CDR3 nucleotides read TGTGCCAGCCACGACAGGCCTAGCAATCAGCCCCAGCATTTT.

The sample holds one count of this clone. Other DNA variants within this sample encode the same CDR3. The chain couples TRBV19 to TRBJ2-7; 8 bases match TRBD2. Germline assignment: CDR1 LNHDA and CDR2 SQIVND (reference sequence). This CDR3 region has 10 residues. The CDR3 DNA is TGTGCATCGGGGGGGTACGAGCAGTACTTC. Protein: CASGGYEQYF.

The genes are TRBV19 and TRBJ2-7; D is uncertain. V was shortened by 3 bases and J by 0 bases, with 9 bases between the two germline ends. The CDR3 length is 14 residues. Germline V gene sequence: CDR1 LNHDA, CDR2 SQIVND (reference sequence). The CDR3 DNA is TGTGCCAGTAGTATTTCAGAAAACTCCTACGAGCAGTACTTC. Residues: CASSISENSYEQYF.

This clone was found a few times. The V and J genes are TRBV20-1 and TRBJ2-1; weak D call: TRBD2 (5 bases). Trimming pared 3 bases from V and 9 bases from J, leaving 9 bases between. Germline lookup yields CDR1 DFQATT and CDR2 SNEGSKA (reference sequence). The CDR3 covers 11 residues. The CDR3 DNA sequence: TGCAGTGCTAGTCAAGAGGGTGAGCAGTTCTTC. Its translation is CSASQEGEQFF.

The rearrangement uses TRBV9 and TRBJ2-6; D gene unclear. This CDR3 is 15 amino acids long. The V gene's germline CDR1 is SGDLS and CDR2 YYNGEE. Trimming shortened V by 1 base and J by 0 bases, and 5 bases separated the two germline ends. The CDR3 DNA reads as TGTGCCAGCAGCGTAATGAGCTCTGGGGCCAACGTCCTGACTTTC. The encoded protein is CASSVMSSGANVLTF.

V gene TRBV6-1 combines with J gene TRBJ1-2; tentatively, D is TRBD1 (5 bases). V was trimmed by 0 bases and J by 4 bases, leaving 18 bases between them. The CDR3 extends over 17 amino acids. Germline lookup yields CDR1 MNHNS and CDR2 SASEGT. The CDR3 DNA sequence: TGTGCCAGCAGTGAAGCCGACAGCACAATGATCATCTATGGCTACACCTTC. As protein: CASSEADSTMIIYGYTF.

The J gene is TRBJ1-1, the V gene TRBV5-4; no clear D gene. Germline CDR1 is SGHNT and CDR2 is YYREEE (reference sequence). CDR3 length: 13 amino acids. V was cut by 0 bases and J by 0 bases, with 3 bases left in between. CDR3 DNA: TGTGCCAGCAGCTTGGCGTTGAACACTGAAGCTTTCTTT. It specifies CASSLALNTEAFF.

The rearrangement links TRBV28 to TRBJ1-2; perhaps TRBD1 as D (5 bases). Per germline, CDR1 MDHEN and CDR2 SYDVKM. V was cut by 7 bases and J by 4 bases, with 10 bases left in between. The CDR3 runs to 12 residues. The CDR3 DNA reads as TGTGCCAGCAAAGGGGCCCTCTATGGCTACACCTTC. Protein: CASKGALYGYTF.

The chain joins TRBV4-3 to TRBJ1-3, with 7 bases aligning to TRBD1. Trimming took 0 bases from V and 0 from J; bases not matched to a gene: 8. The CDR3 runs to 18 residues. CDR1 and CDR2 from the germline V gene are LGHNA and YSLEER. CDR3 protein: CASSQELGQGGSGNTIYF. CDR3 bases: TGCGCCAGCAGCCAAGAATTAGGGCAGGGGGGCTCTGGAAACACCATATATTTT.